This TCR beta chain was obtained from a study of blood T cells in healthy people across ages (dated by TCRdb to the mid-2010s). For the wider study: In model experiments, template switching captured roughly one uniquely barcoded TCR beta cDNA molecule for every two T cells. The donors were divided into four age groups: young (average approximately 17 years), middle-aged (approximately 42), aged (approximately 59) and long-lived (around 80). To track age-related changes in TCR beta repertoire diversity, the study relied on deep sequencing normalized with unique cDNA molecular identifiers. Donors of different ages were randomly distributed across sequencing lanes to avoid experimental bias. The study analyzed two additional independent replicas of 1 million unique cDNA reads from the same blood draw for two donors, one aged 18 to 29 and one aged 80 or older.

The donors were roughly 39 Caucasian individuals from Russia, aged roughly 6 to 90 years, who were systemically healthy. Around 9.8 milliliters of peripheral blood were collected from each donor into EDTA-treated Vacutainer tubes. Ficoll-Paque density-gradient centrifugation was used to isolate PBMCs, with at least 7 million obtained per sample. Trizol reagent was used to extract total RNA from PBMCs, with at least 5.5 micrograms per sample. For every donor, flow cytometry on a PBMC aliquot measured the percentage of naive CD45RAhigh/CD27high T cells. The method behind the library was 5' RACE. Data came from an Illumina HiSeq 2500. A second PCR of 7 to 11 cycles was performed with a sample-barcoded 5' primer and a J-beta primer mix. A template-switch 5' adaptor carrying 12 random nucleotides introduced a unique molecular identifier onto each TCR beta cDNA molecule. At least 2.5 million CDR3-containing paired-end reads were obtained from each sample. First-strand cDNA was synthesized from all RNA with the Mint cDNA synthesis kit, primed by a TRBC-specific oligonucleotide. All cDNA was treated with uracil-DNA glycosylase and then went through a first 18-cycle PCR with the universal primers M1SS and BC2_uni_R. The paper's processing steps were these. For normalization, 1 million high-quality reads were randomly selected from each sample, with every read carrying a distinct molecular identifier. Reads with shared molecular identifiers were discarded instead of being binned into consensus sequences. MiTCR, run with a Q25 quality threshold and the strictest error-elimination algorithm, handled CDR3 identification, clonotype clustering and error correction. Lower-bound total TCR beta diversity was estimated with a nonparametric unseen species model using Euler transformation. TCRdb reworked the public reads: Q25 trimming with fastp, MiXCR clone assembly, productive beta chains retained. Every entry covers one CDR3 protein and lists the most common genes and DNA from its rows. Here the V and J calls rest on TCRdb's processing, not on the authors' analysis. Present in this sample are 850,000 to 1,000,000 distinct CDR3 sequences, around 46% of which were seen just once. The ten largest clones add up to around 15% of the sample.

With respect to this clonotype: Its antigen target is currently unknown. No base-level quality is on record; no much larger clone is a single base apart.

Results the study describes overall, beyond this receptor: Observed TCR beta diversity per million T cells fell roughly linearly with age, and a significant reduction was already apparent by age roughly 40. Observed TCR beta diversity correlated strongly with the percentage of naive T cells measured by flow cytometry. Estimates of total diversity based on one million sequenced T cells were regarded as lower bounds and as underestimates. Compared with the aged group, more naive CD4+ T cells, fewer expanded clones and increased TCR diversity were shown by the long-lived group, suggesting age selection. Since profiling was done on bulk unsorted PBMCs, naive and antigen-experienced compartments could not be conclusively compared. Donor CMV infection status was unknown, potentially confounding age-related changes in expanded clonotypes.

From a lookup of the germline V gene, CDR1 and CDR2 are ENHRY and SYGVKD. Inclusive of the bounding cysteine and phenylalanine, the CDR3 is 14 residues long. Only CDR3 DNA is held: 42 bases, read in frame from base 1. Between the V and J ends, shortened by 6 bases and 5 bases respectively, the junction contains 16 bases. Recombination connected TRBV10-3 to TRBJ1-1, with a tentative D gene TRBD1 over 5 matching bases. The clonotype comes from a man younger than 45 in good health. The specimen was blood. CDR3 loop: CAISQIGARTEAFF. In nucleotides, the sequence is TGTGCCATCAGCCAGATCGGGGCCAGAACTGAAGCTTTCTTT.